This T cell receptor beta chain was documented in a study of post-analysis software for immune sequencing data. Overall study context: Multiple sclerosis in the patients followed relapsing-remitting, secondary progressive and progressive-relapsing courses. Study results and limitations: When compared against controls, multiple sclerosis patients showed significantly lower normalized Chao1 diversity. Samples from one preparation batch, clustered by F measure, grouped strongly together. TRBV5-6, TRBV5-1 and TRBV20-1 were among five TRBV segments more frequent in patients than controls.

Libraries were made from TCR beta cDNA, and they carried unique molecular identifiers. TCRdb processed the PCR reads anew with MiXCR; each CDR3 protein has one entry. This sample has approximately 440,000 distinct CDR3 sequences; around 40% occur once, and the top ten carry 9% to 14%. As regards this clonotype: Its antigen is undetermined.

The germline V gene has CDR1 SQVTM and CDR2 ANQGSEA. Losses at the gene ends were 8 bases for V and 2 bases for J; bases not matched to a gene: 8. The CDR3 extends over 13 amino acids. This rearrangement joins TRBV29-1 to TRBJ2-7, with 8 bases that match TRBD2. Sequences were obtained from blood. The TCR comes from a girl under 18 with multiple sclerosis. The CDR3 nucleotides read TGCAGCTCTACCGGGACTAGTCCCTACGAGCAGTACTTC. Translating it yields CSSTGTSPYEQYF.